This TCR beta chain originates from a study of cytotoxic CD8 clonotypes in ibrutinib-treated CLL. Overall study context: Patients gave response samples after a median about eleven months of treatment, range 6 to 36.

As input for TCR beta libraries, about 2 micrograms of genomic DNA came from cryopreserved PBMCs. With 6 bases clipped from V and 7 bases from J, the junction kept 5 bases outside the gene matches. CDR1 SQVTM and CDR2 ANQGSEA come from the germline V gene. This CDR3 spans 12 amino acids. Findings and limits, study-wide: T-cell clonality at baseline went above that of age-matched healthy donors and rose and fell with circulating CD8+ T-cell counts. Sampling times (in sustained-remission versus progressing patients) were not the same.

This clone was seen a handful of times. What it binds is not known. Profiled with immunoSEQ multiplex PCR; TCRdb holds only in-frame clones, not every one. The data contain approximately 40,000 clones, roughly three quarters of them singletons. The specimen was PBMCs, collected at disease progression, from a patient treated with ibrutinib. This clonotype was obtained from a human donor with chronic lymphocytic leukemia. The V gene is TRBV29-1, the J gene TRBJ1-4; 7 positions agree with TRBD1. CDR3 sequence: CSVGQSPEKLFF. CDR3 bases: TGCAGCGTGGGACAGAGCCCTGAAAAACTGTTTTTT.